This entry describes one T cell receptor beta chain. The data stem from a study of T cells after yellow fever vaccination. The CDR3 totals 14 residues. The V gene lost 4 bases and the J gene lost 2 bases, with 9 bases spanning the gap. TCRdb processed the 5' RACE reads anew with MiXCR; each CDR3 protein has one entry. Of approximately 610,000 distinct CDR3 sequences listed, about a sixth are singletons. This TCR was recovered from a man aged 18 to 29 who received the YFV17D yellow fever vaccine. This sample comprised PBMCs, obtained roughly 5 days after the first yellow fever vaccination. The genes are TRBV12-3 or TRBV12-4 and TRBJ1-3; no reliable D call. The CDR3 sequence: CASSSRGAGNTIYF. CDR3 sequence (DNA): TGTGCCAGCAGTTCTAGAGGAGCTGGAAACACCATATATTTT.